These 2 T cell receptor beta chains share one sample of origin, sequenced in a study of cytomegalovirus exposure and HLA in healthy donors. PCR was performed using 60 Vbeta and 13 Jbeta primers. Profiling relied on immunoSEQ multiplex PCR, and the TCRdb table lists in-frame clones only, not all of them. Its clone listing holds more than 110,000 clones. Input material: PBMCs. The receptors originated from a man aged 35-49 years in good health and CMV-seronegative.

The V call is TRBV19, the J call TRBJ2-1; the D gene is possibly TRBD1 (6 bases). The V gene's germline CDR1 is LNHDA and CDR2 SQIVND (reference sequence). The V end lost 5 bases, the J end lost 3 bases, and 11 bases lay between the germline ends. The CDR3 covers 14 residues. The DNA of the CDR3 is TGTGCCAGTAGTCTAAACAGGGACTACAATGAGCAGTTCTTC. This sequence encodes CASSLNRDYNEQFF.

On this clone itself: One end of the junction fails to match germline, which may point to a read error. The rearrangement links TRBV9 to TRBJ2-3; 7 bases are a match to TRBD1. The germline V gene has CDR1 SGDLS and CDR2 YYNGEE. The CDR3 is 15 amino acids. The CDR3 sequence is CASNVLGQSTDTQYF. Here the CDR3 DNA reads TGTGCCAGCAACGTACTGGGACAGTCCACAGATACGCAGTATTTT.